This TCR beta chain stems from a study of blood T cell repertoires in COVID-19. Study as a whole: Nucleic acid was either cDNA or gDNA, and it came from T cells, B-cell-depleted T cells, or PBMCs.

Germline CDR1 reads SEHNR; CDR2 reads FQNEAQ (reference sequence). The V gene end was trimmed by 4 bases and the J gene end by 2 bases; junction bases not matched to a gene: 6. The CDR3 is 15 amino acids. Using immunoSEQ multiplex PCR, the repertoire was profiled, and TCRdb retains in-frame clones only, with some absent. The data show 110,000 to 150,000 clones, around 82% seen once. The source of this sequence is a man aged 60 to 75 with acute or convalescent COVID-19. Material for sequencing was peripheral blood. This chain uses TRBV7-9 with TRBJ2-7; 9 nucleotides align to TRBD1. CDR3 sequence: CASSSPGQGTYEQYF. The DNA for the CDR3 is TGTGCCAGCAGCTCTCCGGGACAGGGAACCTACGAGCAGTACTTC.